Presented here are 31 T cell receptor beta chains from one specimen sequenced in a study of resident and recirculating memory T cells in vitiligo (dated 2018 in TCRdb). The receptor library was made with the immunoSEQ multiplex PCR assay. TCRdb's version of the immuneACCESS table is confined to in-frame rearrangements and falls short of the full clone set. An unresolved V gene accounts for under half of the shortfall where checked; the remainder is of unknown origin. The sample records more than 35,000 clones, around 90% of which are singletons. 4.5% of the sample belongs to the ten largest clones. The sequencing sample was made of blood. These receptors were obtained from a male donor with vitiligo.

The CDR3 spells CASSPIYNSPLHF. CDR3 bases: TGTGCCAGCTCACCTATATATAATTCACCCCTCCACTTT. This chain uses TRBV18 with TRBJ1-6; no firm D call. The CDR3 is 13 amino acids. Looked up from germline, CDR1 is KGHSH and CDR2 is LQKENI. The germline V and J ends were trimmed by 3 bases and 4 bases, with 4 bases remaining between them.

V and J are TRBV30 and TRBJ2-2, with 10 bases lining up with TRBD2. The CDR3 covers 14 residues. Germline trimming cut 3 bases from V and 6 bases from J; bases unmatched to any gene: 4. From germline, CDR1 is GTSNPN and CDR2 SVGIG (reference sequence). CDR3 loop: CAWRRAGGSGELFF. The CDR3, as DNA: TGTGCCTGGAGACGAGCGGGGGGGTCCGGGGAGCTGTTTTTT.

The rearrangement uses TRBV5-1 and TRBJ1-4, with 10 bases aligning to TRBD1. V was clipped by 4 bases and J by 8 bases; unmatched bases: 11. Germline lookup yields CDR1 SGHRS and CDR2 YFSETQ. The CDR3 length is 16 residues. CDR3 DNA sequence: TGCGCCAGCAGCGTACCGACAGGGGGCAAGGGAGAAAAACTGTTTTTT. Protein: CASSVPTGGKGEKLFF.

V is TRBV30 and J is TRBJ1-4, with a weak D call TRBD1 (5 bases). In germline, CDR1 is GTSNPN, CDR2 SVGIG (reference sequence). CDR3 length: 14 amino acids. The V end lost 0 bases, the J end lost 6 bases, and 11 bases lay between the germline ends. CDR3 DNA sequence: TGTGCCTGGAGTGTACTGGGGGGGGATGAAAAACTGTTTTTT. Its protein is CAWSVLGGDEKLFF.

This chain links TRBV7-8 with TRBJ2-5, with 10 bases matching TRBD2. CDR3 length: 14 residues. The V gene end was trimmed by 1 base and the J gene end by 9 bases; junction bases not matched to a gene: 5. CDR1 is SGHVS and CDR2 is FQNEAQ in the germline V gene. The CDR3 DNA sequence: TGTGCCAGCAGCTTAGTACTAGCGGGGAGGGCCCAGTACTTC. It encodes CASSLVLAGRAQYF.

The chain combines TRBV15 with TRBJ2-7; D possibly corresponds to TRBD1 (8 bases). V was clipped by 3 bases and J by 3 bases, with 15 bases between them. CDR1 is LNHNV, CDR2 YYDKDF, per germline (reference sequence). This CDR3 is built from 15 residues. The CDR3: CATSSGGTGNYEQYF. In DNA, the CDR3 is TGTGCCACCAGCAGCGGGGGGACAGGCAACTACGAGCAGTACTTC.

This clone was counted between two and nine times. One junction end disagrees with the germline gene, perhaps due to a read error. CDR3: CASSPTSGGTTDTQYF. CDR3 bases: TGCGCCAGCAGCCCTACTAGCGGGGGGACCACAGATACGCAGTATTTT. V gene TRBV7-9 combines with J gene TRBJ2-3; TRBD2 matches 12 bases. This CDR3 comprises 16 residues. The germline V gene has CDR1 SEHNR and CDR2 FQNEAQ (reference sequence).

This clone was seen only a few times. The chain joins TRBV30 to TRBJ1-1, with 7 bases that match TRBD1. J lost 7 bases, V lost 1 base, and 6 bases had no gene match. This CDR3 contains 13 residues. Germline assignment: CDR1 GTSNPN and CDR2 SVGIG (reference sequence). CDR3 bases: TGTGCCTGGAGTGGGGACAGAAGAAGTGAAGCTTTCTTT. Its translation: CAWSGDRRSEAFF.

The rearrangement uses TRBV5-4 and TRBJ1-2; 8 bases are a match to TRBD1. CDR1 SGHNT and CDR2 YYREEE come from the germline V gene (reference sequence). The CDR3 sequence is 14 residues long. Germline trimming cut 0 bases from V and 4 bases from J; bases unmatched to any gene: 2. In nucleotides, the CDR3 is TGTGCCAGCAGCTTGGGGCAGGGGGCCTATGGCTACACCTTC. Its protein product is CASSLGQGAYGYTF.

This clone was recorded only once. The chain joins TRBV30 to TRBJ2-2; D might be TRBD2 (6 bases). Germline CDR1 GTSNPN, CDR2 SVGIG (reference sequence). The CDR3 extends over 13 amino acids. Trimming pared 2 bases from V and 7 bases from J, leaving 11 bases between. The CDR3 protein is CAWSNRGGGELFF. The CDR3 DNA sequence: TGTGCCTGGAGTAATAGGGGAGGCGGGGAGCTGTTTTTT. The full variable domain, in which reference TRBV30 and TRBJ2-2 provide the parts outside the CDR3, is SQTIHQWPATLVQPVGSPLSLECTVEGTSNPNLYWYRQAAGRGLQLLFYSVGIGQISSEVPQNLSASRPQDRQFILSSKKLLLSDSGFYLCAWSNRGGGELFFGEGSRLTVL.

V usage is TRBV6-5 and J usage is TRBJ1-1; the D gene is possibly TRBD1 (6 bases). The CDR3 spans 11 residues. Germline assignment: CDR1 MNHEY and CDR2 SVGAGI. V shed 6 bases and J shed 6 bases, with 8 bases lying between them. The CDR3 DNA reads as TGTGCCAGCAGAGGGGGACCTGAAGCTTTCTTT. This encodes CASRGGPEAFF.

The rearrangement uses TRBV4-3 and TRBJ2-3, with 10 nucleotides matching TRBD2. Trimming took 0 bases from V and 4 from J; bases not matched to a gene: 13. The CDR3 has 19 amino acids. Germline values: CDR1 LGHNA, CDR2 YSLEER. In nucleotides, the CDR3 is TGCGCCAGCAGCCAAGAACCGCCAGCGGGGGGGCCTAGGGCAGATACGCAGTATTTT. This translates into CASSQEPPAGGPRADTQYF.

The chain combines TRBV15 with TRBJ1-6; TRBD1 aligns across 9 bases. There are 16 residues in the CDR3. Germline loops: CDR1 LNHNV, CDR2 YYDKDF (reference sequence). J lost 10 bases, V lost 0 bases, and 7 bases had no gene match. CDR3 protein: CATSRDRGTGRSPLHF. The CDR3 DNA sequence: TGTGCCACCAGCAGAGATCGGGGGACAGGGCGATCACCCCTCCACTTT.

The rearrangement links TRBV19 to TRBJ2-7, with TRBD2 as a possible D gene (5 bases). The CDR3 covers 12 residues. Germline lookup yields CDR1 LNHDA and CDR2 SQIVND (reference sequence). V lost 4 bases and J lost 4, with 8 bases in between. In nucleotides, the CDR3 is TGTGCCAGTAGTAAACGCGGGTACGAGCAGTACTTC. The encoded protein is CASSKRGYEQYF.

This clone occurred a few times. The rearrangement joins TRBV4-2 to TRBJ1-2, with TRBD1 as a possible D gene (6 bases). This CDR3 spans 13 amino acids. Germline V gene sequence: CDR1 LGHNA, CDR2 YNFKEQ. Trimming cost V 8 bases and J 5 bases, with 15 bases left between them. CDR3: CASGERTAYGYTF. In DNA, the CDR3 is TGTGCCAGCGGGGAACGGACAGCTTATGGCTACACCTTC.

The chain carries TRBV5-1 and TRBJ2-7, with TRBD1 identical over 8 bases. Germline trimming cut 4 bases from V and 3 bases from J; bases unmatched to any gene: 0. Germline V gene data show CDR1 as SGHRS and CDR2 as YFSETQ. CDR3 length equals 12 residues. The CDR3 sequence: CASSGQGYEQYF. Here the CDR3 DNA reads TGCGCCAGCAGCGGACAGGGCTACGAGCAGTACTTC.

This chain links TRBV9 with TRBJ2-3; 8 bases align to TRBD2. This CDR3 contains 16 residues. CDR1 SGDLS and CDR2 YYNGEE come from the germline V gene. V was pared by 0 bases and J by 2 bases, with 5 bases of the junction left unmatched. CDR3 region: CASSVAAGGPTDTQYF. DNA for the CDR3: TGTGCCAGCAGCGTAGCGGCGGGGGGCCCCACAGATACGCAGTATTTT.

This clone is a singleton in its sample. The chain uses TRBV18 and TRBJ2-2; TRBD1 might be the D (5 bases). The germline V gene has CDR1 KGHSH and CDR2 LQKENI. Trimming took 1 base from V and 4 from J, leaving 13 bases between them. This CDR3 is 16 amino acids long. The chain's CDR3 is CASSPQGASGTGELFF. The DNA of the CDR3 is TGTGCCAGCTCACCACAAGGGGCGAGTGGCACCGGGGAGCTGTTTTTT.

The chain uses TRBV7-9 and TRBJ1-1; 7 bases align to TRBD1. Germline CDR1 is SEHNR and CDR2 is FQNEAQ (reference sequence). This CDR3 has 14 residues. V trimming: 4 bases; J trimming: 1 base; junction bases outside the gene matches: 3. CDR3 nucleotide sequence: TGTGCCAGCAGCTCCCAGGGGGGGAACACTGAAGCTTTCTTT. Translation: CASSSQGGNTEAFF.

V is TRBV7-9 and J is TRBJ2-1; TRBD1 agrees at 9 bases. This CDR3 is 15 amino acids long. V was clipped by 6 bases and J by 8 bases; unmatched bases: 11. Germline V lookup: CDR1 SEHNR, CDR2 FQNEAQ (reference sequence). CDR3 in amino acids: CASSSGTGRFDEQFF. The CDR3 DNA reads TGTGCCAGCAGTTCCGGGACAGGGAGGTTCGATGAGCAGTTCTTC.

The rearrangement uses TRBV5-5 and TRBJ2-7; D is possibly TRBD1 (7 bases). This CDR3 has 15 residues. Per germline, CDR1 SGHKS and CDR2 YYEKEE (reference sequence). The V end lost 1 base, the J end lost 2 bases, and 13 bases lay between the germline ends. In nucleotides, the CDR3 is TGTGCCAGCAGCTTGAGGGGGCGCGGGGCCTACGAGCAGTACTTC. Encoded protein: CASSLRGRGAYEQYF.

The V and J genes are TRBV6-5 and TRBJ1-2, with D possibly matching TRBD1 (5 bases). Germline V gene data show CDR1 as MNHEY and CDR2 as SVGAGI. The V and J ends lost 6 bases and 8 bases respectively, with 13 bases between them. This CDR3 spans 12 amino acids. CDR3 residues: CASSAGLEGYTF. The CDR3 DNA follows: TGTGCCAGCAGCGCAGGGTTGGAAGGCTACACCTTC.

The CDR3: CASSLAAGSYEQYF. The CDR3 region has the DNA TGTGCCAGCAGCTTAGCGGCAGGGTCCTACGAGCAGTACTTC. The chain links TRBV7-9 to TRBJ2-7; D possibly corresponds to TRBD1 (5 bases). V lost 0 bases, J lost 1 base, and 7 bases lay in between. The CDR3 contains 14 residues. From germline, CDR1 is SEHNR and CDR2 FQNEAQ (reference sequence).

V and J are TRBV16 and TRBJ1-2; no reliable D call. V shed 0 bases and J shed 4 bases, with 9 bases lying between them. The CDR3 runs 14 residues. Germline CDR1 KGHSY, CDR2 FQNENV. The CDR3 here is CASSQSGRSYGYTF. The CDR3 DNA reads as TGTGCCAGCAGCCAATCCGGGAGATCCTATGGCTACACCTTC.

V and J are TRBV5-1 and TRBJ2-3, with D possibly matching TRBD2 (5 bases). Trimming took off 2 bases at V and 6 bases at J, with 19 bases between the two ends. The germline V gene encodes CDR1 SGHRS and CDR2 YFSETQ. The CDR3 has 16 amino acids. This CDR3 is CASSFTSAILMDTQYF. The CDR3 coding sequence is TGCGCCAGCAGCTTCACTAGTGCAATTTTAATGGATACGCAGTATTTT.

This rearrangement joins TRBV5-6 to TRBJ2-5, with 11 positions matching TRBD2. This CDR3 comprises 16 residues. Germline V lookup: CDR1 SGHDT, CDR2 YYEEEE. Trimming cost V 0 bases and J 2 bases; bases outside gene matches: 3. The CDR3 bases are TGTGCCAGCAGCTTGGTTACTAGCGGGGGACAAGAGACCCAGTACTTC. Its protein product is CASSLVTSGGQETQYF.

The chain is built from TRBV7-2 and TRBJ2-6; 10 bases agree with TRBD2. CDR1 SGHTA and CDR2 FQGNSA come from the germline V gene. The V and J ends lost 6 bases and 0 bases, in that order; junction bases with no gene match: 11. The CDR3 has 19 residues. CDR3 bases: TGTGCCAGCAGTAAACTAGCGGGATACCATAGCTCTGGGGCCAACGTCCTGACTTTC. Amino acid sequence: CASSKLAGYHSSGANVLTF.

This clone was counted a single time. This sequence joins TRBV29-1 and TRBJ1-1; D gene ambiguous. Germline values: CDR1 SQVTM, CDR2 ANQGSEA. The CDR3 extends over 10 amino acids. Trimming took off 5 bases at V and 5 bases at J, with 6 bases between the two ends. CDR3 loop: CSVFRTEAFF. The CDR3 DNA is TGCAGCGTTTTCAGGACTGAAGCTTTCTTT.

The V gene is TRBV5-4, the J gene TRBJ2-3; 7 nucleotides align to TRBD2. The CDR3 is 15 residues long. With 3 bases clipped from V and 1 base from J, the junction kept 5 bases outside the gene matches. Germline V gives CDR1 SGHNT, CDR2 YYREEE (reference sequence). The CDR3 region has the DNA TGTGCCAGCAGCTCCACTAGCGTTGGCACAGATACGCAGTATTTT. The encoded protein is CASSSTSVGTDTQYF.

The gene calls are TRBV7-9 and TRBJ1-1; D remains ambiguous. The CDR3 is 15 residues long. Germline-derived CDR1 and CDR2 are SEHNR and FQNEAQ (reference sequence). V was shortened by 1 base and J by 0 bases, with 9 bases between the two germline ends. The CDR3 loop reads CASSLGNHMNTEAFF. The DNA of the CDR3 is TGTGCCAGCAGCTTAGGAAATCACATGAACACTGAAGCTTTCTTT.

The chain combines TRBV27 with TRBJ2-5, with D perhaps matching TRBD1 (5 bases). The CDR3 consists of 13 residues. V was clipped by 6 bases and J by 5 bases, with 13 bases between them. The V gene's germline CDR1 is MNHEY and CDR2 SMNVEV (reference sequence). The CDR3, as DNA: TGTGCCAGCAGCACCAGGGCCGGCGAGACCCAGTACTTC. Amino acids: CASSTRAGETQYF.